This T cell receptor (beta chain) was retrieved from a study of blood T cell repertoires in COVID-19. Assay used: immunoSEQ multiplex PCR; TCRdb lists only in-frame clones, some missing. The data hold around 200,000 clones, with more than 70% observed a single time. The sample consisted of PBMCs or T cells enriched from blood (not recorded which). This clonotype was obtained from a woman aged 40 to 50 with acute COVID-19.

Written as DNA, the CDR3 is TGTGCCAGCAGCACTAGCGGGCAAGAGACCCAGTACTTC. This sequence encodes CASSTSGQETQYF. The chain joins TRBV28 to TRBJ2-5; 9 nucleotides match TRBD2. V was pared by 6 bases and J by 2 bases, with 1 base of the junction left unmatched. Germline V lookup: CDR1 MDHEN, CDR2 SYDVKM. The CDR3 runs to 13 residues. Combining the CDR3 with reference TRBV28 and TRBJ2-5 gives the whole variable domain DVKVTQSSRYLVKRTGEKVFLECVQDMDHENMFWYRQDPGLGLRLIYFSYDVKMKEKGDIPEGYSVSREKKERFSLILESASTNQTSMYLCASSTSGQETQYFGPGTRLLVL.